The 29 T cell receptor beta chains below were found in one sample sequenced in a study of T-cell memory formation after mild COVID-19. One entry per CDR3 protein results from TCRdb running MiXCR on the 5' RACE reads. Among about 450,000 distinct CDR3 sequences listed, about 22% were seen once. The material sequenced was PBMCs or a T cell subset sorted from them (not recorded which). These receptors came from an adult woman who had mild COVID-19 (a few samples of this study predate the infection). Cell type and time point are not known.

This clonotype was seen only a few times. V usage is TRBV4-3 and J usage is TRBJ2-1, with D perhaps TRBD1 (5 bases). CDR1 LGHNA and CDR2 YSLEER come from the germline V gene. Between the trimmed V and J ends, which lost 0 bases and 3 bases, there was a span of 12 bases. This CDR3 region has 16 residues. The CDR3, as DNA: TGCGCCAGCAGCCAAGATAGAATAGACAGCTACAATGAGCAGTTCTTC. It translates to CASSQDRIDSYNEQFF.

This clonotype was seen many times. V is TRBV20-1 and J is TRBJ2-6; unclear D gene. This CDR3 is built from 15 residues. V gave up 0 bases and J gave up 2 bases, with 8 bases separating them. Germline V lookup: CDR1 DFQATT, CDR2 SNEGSKA (reference sequence). The CDR3, as DNA: TGCAGTGCTAGAGAAGGCGGAGCTGGGGCCAACGTCCTGACTTTC. Translating it yields CSAREGGAGANVLTF.

V and J are TRBV6-5 and TRBJ2-3; D may be TRBD2 (6 bases). V lost 2 bases, J lost 0 bases, and 12 bases lay in between. Germline CDR1 and CDR2: MNHEY and SVGAGI. CDR3 length: 16 residues. CDR3 DNA: TGTGCCAGCAGTTACACCGGGACTGTCAGCACAGATACGCAGTATTTT. Translating it yields CASSYTGTVSTDTQYF.

This clonotype appeared many times. The rearrangement joins TRBV2 to TRBJ2-7; D perhaps matches TRBD1 (6 bases). This CDR3 comprises 16 residues. Germline CDR1 is SNHLY and CDR2 is FYNNEI. V lost 5 bases, J lost 2 bases, and 19 bases lay in between. CDR3 sequence reads: CASSYIQTGLAYEQYF. Written as DNA, the CDR3 is TGTGCCAGCAGTTACATTCAAACAGGGCTTGCCTACGAGCAGTACTTC.

The chain couples TRBV24-1 to TRBJ2-3; D gene unclear. The V end was cut by 4 bases, the J end by 6 bases, with 16 bases between. The length of the CDR3 is 15 residues. CDR1 is KGHDR, CDR2 SFDVKD, per germline. The chain's CDR3 is CATSDPNRGRDTQYF. For the CDR3, the DNA is TGTGCCACCAGTGACCCTAACCGAGGTAGGGATACGCAGTATTTT.

CDR3 DNA: TGTGCCAGCAGTGGGACAGGCTCTGGAAACACCATATATTTT. Protein sequence: CASSGTGSGNTIYF. The chain employs TRBV25-1 and TRBJ1-3, with 7 bases identical to TRBD1. With 4 bases clipped from V and 0 bases from J, the junction kept 0 bases outside the gene matches. CDR1 is MGHDK, CDR2 SYGVNS, per germline. The CDR3 loop spans 14 amino acids. Filled out from reference TRBV25-1 and TRBJ1-3, the complete variable domain reads EADIYQTPRYLVIGTGKKITLECSQTMGHDKMYWYQQDPGMELHLIHYSYGVNSTEKGDLSSESTVSRIRTEHFPLTLESARPSHTSQYLCASSGTGSGNTIYFGEGSWLTVV.

This rearrangement joins TRBV29-1 to TRBJ1-4; 10 bases are shared with TRBD1. The CDR3 loop spans 15 amino acids. V gave up 2 bases and J gave up 6 bases; unmatched junction bases: 6. CDR1 SQVTM and CDR2 ANQGSEA come from the germline V gene. This CDR3 is CSVETQTGGHEKLFF. The CDR3 nucleotides read TGCAGCGTTGAAACTCAGACAGGGGGCCATGAAAAACTGTTTTTT. The complete variable domain, with remaining parts taken from reference TRBV29-1 and TRBJ1-4, reads SAVISQKPSRDICQRGTSLTIQCQVDSQVTMMFWYRQQPGQSLTLIATANQGSEATYESGFVIDKFPISRPNLTFSTLTVSNMSPEDSSIYLCSVETQTGGHEKLFFGSGTQLSVL.

This rearrangement joins TRBV20-1 to TRBJ2-7, with D perhaps matching TRBD1 (6 bases). The CDR3 contains 13 residues. Between the trimmed V and J ends, which lost 7 bases and 2 bases, there was a span of 15 bases. Per germline, CDR1 DFQATT and CDR2 SNEGSKA (reference sequence). CDR3 sequence: CSVRPGTTYEQYF. The DNA of the CDR3 is TGCAGTGTTCGCCCCGGGACAACCTACGAGCAGTACTTC.

The sample holds a few counts of this clonotype. The chain joins TRBV5-1 to TRBJ1-5, with 7 bases aligning to TRBD1. Germline V gene sequence: CDR1 SGHRS, CDR2 YFSETQ. The ends lost 6 bases at V and 0 bases at J; junction bases unmatched: 18. This CDR3 spans 19 amino acids. The CDR3 sequence: CASKTPLGGEPPSNQPQHF. The DNA for the CDR3 is TGCGCCAGCAAGACCCCATTAGGGGGCGAACCCCCTAGCAATCAGCCCCAGCATTTT.

There are a few counts of this clonotype. The chain carries TRBV7-9 and TRBJ2-7; perhaps TRBD2 as D (5 bases). CDR3 size: 16 residues. CDR1 is SEHNR and CDR2 is FQNEAQ in the germline V gene (reference sequence). Deletions cut 5 bases from V and 0 bases from J, with 17 bases between. For the CDR3, the DNA is TGTGCCAGCAGCCAATCCAGAGTAGGGAGCTCCTACGAGCAGTACTTC. Translating it yields CASSQSRVGSSYEQYF.

This clonotype has just one count. V gene TRBV6-6 combines with J gene TRBJ1-1; D unresolved. This CDR3 is 14 amino acids long. V dropped 3 bases and J dropped 4 bases, with 12 bases sitting between them. Germline-derived CDR1 and CDR2 are MNHNY and SVGAGI (reference sequence). CDR3 in amino acids: CASSYGSKSTEAFF. In DNA, the CDR3 is TGTGCCAGCAGTTATGGCAGTAAGTCCACTGAAGCTTTCTTT.

This clonotype was found a few times. The chain combines TRBV15 with TRBJ2-5; TRBD1 matches 10 bases. CDR1 LNHNV and CDR2 YYDKDF come from the germline V gene (reference sequence). V shed 6 bases, J shed 2 bases, and the junction held 3 bases outside the gene matches. The CDR3 has 14 residues. The CDR3 loop reads CATREDRGQETQYF. CDR3 in DNA: TGTGCCACCAGAGAGGACAGGGGGCAAGAGACCCAGTACTTC.

This sequence joins TRBV5-1 and TRBJ1-2, with D unclear. V lost 0 bases and J 4 bases, leaving 13 bases between the germline ends. CDR1 is SGHRS, CDR2 YFSETQ, per germline. The length of the CDR3 is 15 residues. This CDR3 reads CASSLDRHPIYGYTF. CDR3 DNA: TGCGCCAGCAGCTTGGACAGACACCCAATCTATGGCTACACCTTC.

This clonotype occurred a few times. The chain couples TRBV5-1 to TRBJ2-3, with D possibly TRBD2 on 5 matching bases. From germline, CDR1 is SGHRS and CDR2 YFSETQ. With 5 bases removed from V and 1 base from J, the gap between germline ends came to 23 bases. The CDR3 consists of 18 residues. This chain's CDR3 is CASSRPLHEGFGTDTQYF. The CDR3 nucleotides read TGCGCCAGCAGTCGCCCCCTACACGAGGGTTTCGGCACAGATACGCAGTATTTT.

The V gene is TRBV4-1, the J gene TRBJ2-7; D is possibly TRBD2 (7 bases). The V end was cut by 4 bases, the J end by 5 bases, with 18 bases between. From germline, CDR1 is MGHRA and CDR2 YSYEKL. This CDR3 has 15 amino acids. Written as DNA, the CDR3 is TGCGCCAGCAGCCCCTTGGGGGGGCAGTGGGACGAGCAGTACTTC. Encoded protein: CASSPLGGQWDEQYF.

J is TRBJ1-1 and V is TRBV3-1; the match to TRBD1 covers 9 bases. The germline V gene encodes CDR1 LGHDT and CDR2 YNNKEL (reference sequence). The V segment lost 1 base and the J segment 4 bases; nucleotides outside the gene matches: 4. The CDR3 contains 15 residues. In DNA form, the CDR3 reads TGTGCCAGCAGCCAAGTGACAGGGGGGAGCACTGAAGCTTTCTTT. Protein sequence: CASSQVTGGSTEAFF.

This chain connects TRBV19 to TRBJ2-7, with TRBD2 matching 7 bases. CDR3 length: 15 residues. Per the germline V gene, CDR1 is LNHDA and CDR2 is SQIVND (reference sequence). V lost 3 bases, J lost 4 bases, and 9 bases stayed unmatched. The CDR3: CASSMQGMGGYEQYF. The CDR3 nucleotides are TGTGCCAGTAGTATGCAGGGAATGGGGGGGTACGAGCAGTACTTC.

This clonotype came up a few times. V usage is TRBV7-3 and J usage is TRBJ2-1; 8 nucleotides match TRBD2. The CDR3 has 15 residues. Germline trimming cut 2 bases from V and 10 bases from J; bases unmatched to any gene: 10. The germline gives CDR1 SGHTA, CDR2 FQGTGA. CDR3 DNA: TGTGCCAGCAGCTTAGCCAGCGGGAGTACGGAAGAGCAGTTCTTC. Amino acids: CASSLASGSTEEQFF.

The chain joins TRBV20-1 to TRBJ1-1; 12 bases align to TRBD1. Germline V lookup: CDR1 DFQATT, CDR2 SNEGSKA (reference sequence). V lost 3 bases, J lost 5 bases, and 13 bases stayed unmatched. The CDR3 is made up of 17 amino acids. The CDR3 sequence is CSARDSGTGGAYTEAFF. In DNA, the CDR3 is TGCAGTGCTAGGGATTCCGGGACAGGGGGCGCGTATACTGAAGCTTTCTTT.

The genes are TRBV24-1 and TRBJ2-5, with TRBD1 matching 10 bases. The CDR3 totals 15 residues. V was clipped by 4 bases and J by 6 bases; unmatched bases: 7. Germline loops: CDR1 KGHDR, CDR2 SFDVKD. Here the CDR3 DNA reads TGTGCCACCAGTGAGTCCGGGACAGGGGAGAAGACCCAGTACTTC. Translating gives CATSESGTGEKTQYF.

The chain links TRBV4-2 to TRBJ2-3, with 7 bases identical to TRBD2. The J segment lost 0 bases and the V segment lost 6 bases, leaving 6 bases of the junction unmatched. From germline, CDR1 is LGHNA and CDR2 YNFKEQ. The CDR3 extends over 15 amino acids. The CDR3 here is CASRYTGGSTDTQYF. In DNA form, the CDR3 reads TGTGCCAGCAGGTACACGGGGGGTAGCACAGATACGCAGTATTTT.

This clonotype has only one observation. V gene TRBV5-1 combines with J gene TRBJ2-3, with D tentatively TRBD1 (6 bases). The germline V gene has CDR1 SGHRS and CDR2 YFSETQ. The CDR3 is 15 residues long. V lost 3 bases and J lost 0, with 11 bases in between. CDR3: CASSSAQGSTDTQYF. Written as DNA, the CDR3 is TGCGCCAGCAGCTCGGCCCAGGGGAGCACAGATACGCAGTATTTT.

This clonotype was seen many times. The V gene is TRBV19, the J gene TRBJ2-2; D possibly corresponds to TRBD1 (6 bases). The CDR3 sequence is 15 residues long. Germline-derived CDR1 and CDR2 are LNHDA and SQIVND (reference sequence). The V gene lost 9 bases and the J gene lost 1 base, with 15 bases spanning the gap. CDR3 residues: CASRSQDRNTGELFF. CDR3 in DNA: TGTGCCAGCCGGAGCCAGGACAGGAACACCGGGGAGCTGTTTTTT.

CDR3 sequence (DNA): TGTGCCAGCAGTTACCTCCCAGGGGGGGCTGAAGCTTTCTTT. It is translated as CASSYLPGGAEAFF. The rearrangement links TRBV6-5 to TRBJ1-1; TRBD1 matches 7 bases. The germline CDR1 and CDR2 sequences are MNHEY and SVGAGI. The CDR3 runs 14 residues. The J segment lost 6 bases and the V segment lost 2 bases, leaving 6 bases of the junction unmatched.

This clonotype was seen more than once but under ten times. The V and J genes are TRBV6-6 and TRBJ2-5; D might be TRBD2 (5 bases). The CDR3 covers 12 residues. Trimming removed 6 bases at V and 4 bases at J, with 9 bases between. Germline-derived CDR1 and CDR2 are MNHNY and SVGAGI (reference sequence). This CDR3 reads CASRSGGETQYF. The CDR3 DNA sequence: TGTGCCAGCAGGAGTGGAGGAGAGACCCAGTACTTC.

In its sample, this clonotype was seen many times. The rearrangement uses TRBV11-1 and TRBJ2-1, with 8 bases lining up with TRBD2. With V trimmed by 5 bases and J by 5 bases, 11 bases remained unmatched. The CDR3 is 16 amino acids. The germline V gene encodes CDR1 SGHAT and CDR2 FQDESV (reference sequence). In DNA, the CDR3 is TGTGCCAGCAGCCGAGGGGGTAATAGCGGGAACAATGAGCAGTTCTTC. Translation gives CASSRGGNSGNNEQFF.

The V gene is TRBV3-1, the J gene TRBJ2-5; D is uncertain. This CDR3 region has 13 residues. Germline loops: CDR1 LGHDT, CDR2 YNNKEL (reference sequence). Deletions cut 4 bases from V and 4 bases from J, with 10 bases between. CDR3 in DNA: TGTGCCAGCAGCCTTGAGAGGAGAGAGACCCAGTACTTC. Translation gives CASSLERRETQYF.

This clonotype was seen more than once but under ten times. This chain links TRBV25-1 with TRBJ2-5; D is possibly TRBD1 (6 bases). The CDR3 totals 18 residues. Germline-derived CDR1 and CDR2 are MGHDK and SYGVNS. V dropped 3 bases and J dropped 0 bases, with 20 bases sitting between them. CDR3: CASSDYGSPRGDQETQYF. CDR3 sequence (DNA): TGTGCCAGCAGTGATTATGGATCCCCCAGGGGCGACCAAGAGACCCAGTACTTC.

The gene calls are TRBV20-1 and TRBJ1-5; tentatively, D is TRBD1 (6 bases). V dropped 3 bases and J dropped 11 bases, with 20 bases sitting between them. Germline CDR1 DFQATT, CDR2 SNEGSKA (reference sequence). The CDR3 is 14 amino acids. The CDR3 sequence: CSARTGTHNLAQHF. DNA for the CDR3: TGCAGTGCTAGGACCGGGACACACAATCTAGCCCAGCATTTT.